This is a list of T cell receptor beta chains from one sample in a study of T-cell memory formation after mild COVID-19. Each CDR3 protein is one row after TCRdb ran MiXCR on the 5' RACE reads. The table lists about 560,000 distinct CDR3 sequences, roughly 17% of them singletons. Sequenced material: PBMCs or a T cell subset sorted from them (not recorded which). The source is an adult woman who had mild COVID-19 (a few samples of this study predate the infection). Cell type and time point are not known. The CDR3 runs from the conserved cysteine through the conserved F or W.

TRBV7-2,CASSLTYNEQFF
TRBV3-1,CASSQVGRVYGYTF
TRBV15,CATSRDGAGAYGYTF
TRBV5-1,CASSLRQNTNYGYTF
TRBV7-2,CASSITGTGGIEQYF
TRBV3-1,CASSQLLGGTGGREQFF
TRBV5-1,CASKGLPGTGRPDTQYF
TRBV9,CASSPGGVLGQPQHF
TRBV9,CASSQLPSNQPQHF
TRBV5-1,CASSPETGPQETQYF
TRBV7-8,CASSLWGGQETQYF
TRBV12-3/TRBV12-4,CASSTGGAGVYEQYF
TRBV20-1,CSAREASGTETQYF
TRBV12-3/TRBV12-4,CASSLAGDWETQYF
TRBV7-2,CASRDFYGYTF
TRBV27,CASSATGIAEAFF
TRBV30,CAWSVPPLGIYNEQFF
TRBV6-5,CASSDRQLRSNEQFF
TRBV2,CASSVQGANYGYTF
TRBV11-3,CASSLDPSGELFF
TRBV10-3,CAISESLGGPRFF
TRBV5-1,CASSLAGGRLETQYF
TRBV24-1,CATSDLQPSGSLNNEQFF
TRBV5-1,CASSPRDGQQYEQYF
TRBV4-3,CASSQARGDGYTF
TRBV5-1,CASSAGTGGALDTQYF
TRBV6-1,CASKVTGGSGIQYF
TRBV19,CASSMGQGTGANVLTF
TRBV3-1,CASSQEGPRGYGYTF
TRBV5-1,CASSLASQSSGANVLTF
TRBV9,CASSVTAGGTARATTNEKLFF
TRBV12-3/TRBV12-4,CASSSTLTGIYGYTF
TRBV12-3/TRBV12-4,CASSLESPTEAFF
TRBV20-1,CSARLRGYGRTDTQYF
TRBV4-2,CASKPHEQYF
TRBV5-4,CASSFDPGGVEQYF
TRBV6-2/TRBV6-3,CASSYSRQLGQAKNIQYF
TRBV5-5,CASSLVWVSGNTIYF
TRBV7-9,CASSSTSGTGTDTQYF
TRBV5-5,CASSFGGKTEAFF
TRBV7-8,CASSLEGRGYGYTF
TRBV7-9,CASSLALAGRGDTQYF
TRBV7-2,CASRPTVSASGSQTQYF
TRBV20-1,CSAPAGLSDTQYF
TRBV27,CASRDRVDYNEQFF
TRBV5-1,CASSLYGGLENKNIQYF